The clone carrying this TCR beta chain was seen more than once but under ten times. The antigen remains unidentified. RNA transcripts gave rise to amplified TCR beta CDR3 regions. Using the HTBI primer set, a first-round RT-PCR was run on the TCR CDR3. Each CDR3 protein is one row after TCRdb ran MiXCR on the multiplex PCR reads. The table has fewer than 550,000 distinct CDR3 sequences, approximately 15% seen once. This entry belongs to a study of T cells in Graves' hyperthyroidism and ophthalmopathy. The study's findings and limits: Most thyroid clonotypes with frequency above 0.001 were detected in blood. From stable hyperthyroidism, ophthalmopathy was set apart by a 13 V-J model.

V lost 4 bases and J lost 8; bases outside the gene matches: 6. The CDR3 contains 13 residues. The chain is built from TRBV12-3 or TRBV12-4 and TRBJ1-2, with 8 bases that match TRBD1. The sequence derives from a woman aged 18 to 35 with Graves' hyperthyroidism. Sequences were obtained from blood. This CDR3 reads CASSSGGGGGYTF. Here the CDR3 DNA reads TGTGCCAGCAGTTCAGGGGGCGGGGGGGGCTACACCTTC.